This entry lists 17 T cell receptor beta chains sequenced from one sample in a study of regulatory T cells in long-lasting Graves disease. Sequencing libraries for TCR beta were prepared with iRepertoire HTBI primers and Arm-PCR of CDR3 regions. TCRdb used MiXCR to reprocess the multiplex PCR reads, holding one entry per CDR3 protein. Found here are 320,000 or so distinct CDR3 sequences, 15% to 20% of them singletons; the top ten hold roughly 35%. The time point here: newly diagnosed GD, antithyroid drugs for less than 3 months. PBMCs provided the RNA from which the TCR library was made. The sequencing used peripheral blood mononuclear cells (PBMCs), collected at new diagnosis, from a patient treated with antithyroid drugs. All receptors derive from a female donor with Graves disease.

This clonotype was detected many times. J is TRBJ2-7 and V is TRBV27; 9 bases align to TRBD1. The length of the CDR3 is 16 residues. Germline V CDR1 and CDR2: MNHEY, SMNVEV (reference sequence). V was pared by 0 bases and J by 3 bases, with 6 bases of the junction left unmatched. In DNA form, the CDR3 reads TGTGCCAGCAGTTTATCGAAACAGGGGGCCGGCTACGAGCAGTACTTC. Translated: CASSLSKQGAGYEQYF.

The chain has TRBV7-3 and TRBJ2-5; no clear D. The germline gives CDR1 SGHTA, CDR2 FQGTGA. The CDR3 sequence is 16 residues long. The V and J ends lost 0 bases and 2 bases respectively, with 13 bases between them. The CDR3 is CASSLTVGMVQETQYF. CDR3 DNA: TGTGCCAGCAGCTTAACCGTTGGTATGGTACAAGAGACCCAGTACTTC.

This clonotype was recorded many times. The rearrangement links TRBV29-1 to TRBJ2-5; D may be TRBD1 (5 bases). CDR3 length equals 10 residues. CDR1 and CDR2 (germline): SQVTM, ANQGSEA. V dropped 6 bases and J dropped 4 bases, with 6 bases sitting between them. The CDR3 sequence is CSVGAETQYF. CDR3 sequence (DNA): TGCAGCGTAGGGGCAGAGACCCAGTACTTC. Based on the CDR3 plus reference TRBV29-1 and TRBJ2-5, the full variable domain is SAVISQKPSRDICQRGTSLTIQCQVDSQVTMMFWYRQQPGQSLTLIATANQGSEATYESGFVIDKFPISRPNLTFSTLTVSNMSPEDSSIYLCSVGAETQYFGPGTRLLVL.

This clonotype has at least ten counts. The CDR3 loop is CATSDPGRGDGYTF. CDR3 DNA sequence: TGTGCCACCAGTGATCCCGGGAGGGGGGATGGCTACACCTTC. The V and J genes are TRBV24-1 and TRBJ1-2, with D possibly TRBD1 on 6 matching bases. The germline V and J ends were trimmed by 3 bases and 6 bases, with 13 bases remaining between them. This CDR3 spans 14 amino acids. Germline V CDR1 and CDR2: KGHDR, SFDVKD.

This clonotype was counted at least ten times. The chain combines TRBV28 with TRBJ2-5, with a possible D match to TRBD2 (6 bases). V lost 1 base, J lost 4 bases, and 13 bases lay in between. From germline, CDR1 is MDHEN and CDR2 SYDVKM. The CDR3 sequence is 15 residues long. CDR3 DNA: TGTGCCAGCAGTTTATATAGCGGTTCACGAGAGACCCAGTACTTC. This translates into CASSLYSGSRETQYF.

Comments on this clonotype: This may stem from a read error, because a much larger clone lies one nucleotide away. The gene calls are TRBV7-8 and TRBJ2-3, with TRBD2 identical over 12 bases. The length of the CDR3 is 16 residues. Germline assignment: CDR1 SGHVS and CDR2 FQNEAQ. CDR3 nucleotides: TGTGCCAGCTTTAACGGGCTAGCGGGAGGGTCTGATACGAAGTATTTT. This codes for CASFNGLAGGSDTKYF.

This clonotype was recorded many times. The V call is TRBV3-1, the J call TRBJ2-3; TRBD1 matches at 7 bases. Germline V lookup: CDR1 LGHDT, CDR2 YNNKEL (reference sequence). CDR3 length equals 16 residues. The ends lost 0 bases at V and 0 bases at J; junction bases unmatched: 3. CDR3 bases: TGTGCCAGCAGCCAAGATTTGGGACAGAGCACAGATACGCAGTATTTT. Translated: CASSQDLGQSTDTQYF.

The table lists this clonotype with many counts. V usage is TRBV7-9 and J usage is TRBJ2-7; D call uncertain. Trimming left V 5 bases short and J 2 bases short, with 13 bases between. The CDR3 is 14 residues long. From germline, CDR1 is SEHNR and CDR2 FQNEAQ (reference sequence). The DNA of the CDR3 is TGTGCCAGCAGCGGTTCCACCAACCCCTACGAGCAGTACTTC. It codes for CASSGSTNPYEQYF.

This clonotype has at least ten counts. The chain links TRBV11-2 to TRBJ2-7; 7 bases are a match to TRBD2. V gave up 3 bases and J gave up 6 bases; unmatched junction bases: 2. Germline V CDR1 and CDR2: SGHAT, FQNNGV. CDR3 size: 12 residues. The CDR3 sequence is CASSLGGTEQYF. CDR3 nucleotide sequence: TGTGCCAGCAGCTTGGGAGGGACCGAGCAGTACTTC.

The chain is built from TRBV2 and TRBJ2-7; D is perhaps TRBD1 (7 bases). The CDR3 is made up of 19 amino acids. Trimming stripped 6 bases from V and 6 bases from J, with 33 bases between. Germline V gene sequence: CDR1 SNHLY, CDR2 FYNNEI. CDR3 nucleotides: TGTGCCAGCAGCTTGTTCCTGGGGCGGGGACACGACAGGGTTATCGAGCAGTACTTC. This sequence encodes CASSLFLGRGHDRVIEQYF.

The sample holds a few counts of this clonotype. The rearrangement links TRBV10-2 to TRBJ1-5, with D perhaps matching TRBD1 (5 bases). Germline CDR1 reads WSHSY; CDR2 reads SAAADI. The CDR3 sequence is 13 residues long. V was shortened by 2 bases and J by 9 bases, with 11 bases between the two germline ends. The DNA of the CDR3 is TGCGCCAGCAGTGAGGCGATGGGGGGGCCCCAGCATTTT. Encoded protein: CASSEAMGGPQHF.

The rearrangement joins TRBV27 to TRBJ2-5, with D perhaps TRBD1 (6 bases). This CDR3 contains 18 residues. Germline CDR1 reads MNHEY; CDR2 reads SMNVEV (reference sequence). V was clipped by 7 bases and J by 4 bases, with 28 bases between them. CDR3 protein: CASKGSDWGQGGIETQYF. The CDR3 coding sequence is TGTGCCAGCAAGGGCAGTGATTGGGGGCAGGGTGGTATAGAGACCCAGTACTTC.

The chain carries TRBV28 and TRBJ2-1; D is perhaps TRBD1 or TRBD2 (6 bases each). V was clipped by 7 bases and J by 15 bases, with 16 bases between them. Germline lookup yields CDR1 MDHEN and CDR2 SYDVKM. The length of the CDR3 is 11 residues. The CDR3 DNA is TGTGCCAGCACTCCTGGCGGGACACCGTTCTTC. It is translated as CASTPGGTPFF.

This clonotype was counted many times. The rearrangement joins TRBV28 to TRBJ1-3; D unclear. V was cut by 6 bases and J by 0 bases, with 15 bases left in between. The CDR3 runs 16 residues. Germline CDR1 MDHEN, CDR2 SYDVKM. CDR3 region: CASRLSRKISGNTIYF. As DNA, the CDR3 is TGTGCCAGCAGGTTAAGCAGGAAAATCTCTGGAAACACCATATATTTT.

On this clonotype: A much larger clone differs by one base, so this may be a read error. V is TRBV6-5 and J is TRBJ2-7; D possibly corresponds to TRBD1 (5 bases). Germline CDR1 reads MNHEY; CDR2 reads SVGAGI. The CDR3 spans 16 residues. Trimming cost V 0 bases and J 7 bases, with 19 bases left between them. This CDR3 reads CASSYSKGARYMEQYF. CDR3 nucleotide sequence: TGTGCCAGCAGTTACTCGAAAGGGGCACGATACATGGAGCAGTACTTC.

This clonotype appeared many times. The chain uses TRBV29-1 and TRBJ2-7, with D perhaps TRBD1 or TRBD2 (5 bases each). The CDR3 contains 12 residues. Germline CDR1 is SQVTM and CDR2 is ANQGSEA. The germline V and J ends were trimmed by 4 bases and 6 bases, with 13 bases remaining between them. The CDR3 nucleotides read TGCAGCGTTGGACGGGGCTCTTTCGAGCAGTACTTC. Translating gives CSVGRGSFEQYF.

This clonotype was recorded many times. DNA of the CDR3: TGTGCCAGCAGCGGGACAGGAGGGGTGGATACGCAGTATTTT. Translated: CASSGTGGVDTQYF. The gene calls are TRBV9 and TRBJ2-3, with D possibly being TRBD1 (7 bases). V shed 3 bases and J shed 6 bases, with 14 bases lying between them. The CDR3 sequence is 14 residues long. Germline lookup yields CDR1 SGDLS and CDR2 YYNGEE.